The T cell receptor beta chain under discussion was sequenced for a study of shared clonotypes between healthy human individuals. The assay was run at deep level. Each replicate PCR on the sorted subsets used about 0.2 ug DNA (around 30,000 T cell genomes). TCRdb's copy holds only in-frame clones and misses some; the assay was immunoSEQ multiplex PCR. The sample yields 2 million to 3 million clones, roughly 93% seen once. The source material was naive CD4+ T cells from PBMCs. Regarding subset: CD45RA+ positively selected. The clonotype originates from a man aged 18-30 years in good health. Some clones in this sample may be carry-over from other donors' samples.

CDR3 in amino acids: CASSQGLNRVTDTQYF. In nucleotides, the CDR3 is TGTGCCAGCAGCCAAGGGCTAAACAGGGTCACAGATACGCAGTATTTT. The rearrangement uses TRBV14 and TRBJ2-3; possibly TRBD1 for D (6 bases). In germline, CDR1 is SGHDN, CDR2 FVKESK. The length of the CDR3 is 16 residues. Trimming pared 1 base from V and 2 bases from J, leaving 13 bases between.